This T cell receptor (beta chain) was recorded in a study of T-cell memory formation after mild COVID-19. TCRdb reprocessed the 5' RACE reads via MiXCR and lists one record per CDR3 protein. The data show approximately 500,000 distinct CDR3 sequences, around a quarter seen once. The sequencing sample was made of PBMCs or a T cell subset sorted from them (not recorded which). The sequence came from an adult woman who had mild COVID-19 (a few samples of this study predate the infection). Cell type and time point are not known.

CDR3 nucleotides: TGTGCCAGCAGCGCGTTTCGCAGCACAGATACGCAGTATTTT. Amino acids: CASSAFRSTDTQYF. V and J are TRBV7-9 and TRBJ2-3; D call uncertain. V lost 5 bases and J 0 bases, leaving 9 bases between the germline ends. CDR3 length equals 14 residues. From germline, CDR1 is SEHNR and CDR2 FQNEAQ (reference sequence).